This T cell receptor beta chain stems from a study of neoadjuvant anti-PD-1 for oral cavity cancer. Time point meaning: after neoadjuvant nivolumab, at surgical resection. Produced via immunoSEQ multiplex PCR; TCRdb's table is partial and in-frame only. The data hold roughly 36,000 clones, with more than 35% observed a single time. The trim removed 4 bases at V and 7 bases at J, leaving 4 bases unmatched. CDR1 is SQVTM and CDR2 is ANQGSEA in the germline V gene. This CDR3 is built from 14 residues. Specimen: tumor tissue, collected after nivolumab (anti-PD-1) treatment. J is TRBJ2-1 and V is TRBV29-1; TRBD2 matches at 13 bases. The sequence was collected from a person aged 35-79 years with oral cavity squamous cell carcinoma. CDR3 sequence reads: CSVGGLAGVNEQFF. The DNA of the CDR3 is TGCAGCGTTGGAGGACTAGCGGGAGTTAATGAGCAGTTCTTC.